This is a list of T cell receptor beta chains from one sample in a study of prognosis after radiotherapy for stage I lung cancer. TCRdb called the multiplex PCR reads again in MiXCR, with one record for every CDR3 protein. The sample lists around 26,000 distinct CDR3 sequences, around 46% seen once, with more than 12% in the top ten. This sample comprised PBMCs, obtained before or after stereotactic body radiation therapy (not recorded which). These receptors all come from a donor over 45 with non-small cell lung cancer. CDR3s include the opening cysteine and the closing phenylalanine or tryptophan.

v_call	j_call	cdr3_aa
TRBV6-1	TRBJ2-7	CASRGLAGPEQHF
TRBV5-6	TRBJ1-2	CASSLGQGRTGYTF
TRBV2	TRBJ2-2	CASSGMDTTGELFF
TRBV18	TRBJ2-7	CASSANLDGTSGTGQYF
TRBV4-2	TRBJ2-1	CASSRDPQTSSSYNEQFF
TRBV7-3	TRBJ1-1	CASSLNRGGVTEAFF
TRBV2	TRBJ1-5	CASSEFGQPNQPQHF
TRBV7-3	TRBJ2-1	CASSEVAGNEQFF
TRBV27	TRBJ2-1	CASSPGQNFYEQFF
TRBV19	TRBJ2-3	CASSIGLQGHPAQDTQYF
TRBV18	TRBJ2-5	CASSPTLGETQYF
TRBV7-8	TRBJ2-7	CASSVDRPYEQYF
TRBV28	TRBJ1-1	CASIPVWGGHTESFF
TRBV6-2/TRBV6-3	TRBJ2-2	CASTSTDTGVLFF
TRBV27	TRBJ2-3	CASSSSGTVRILTSTDTQYF
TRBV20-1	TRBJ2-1	CSASRTSIEQFF
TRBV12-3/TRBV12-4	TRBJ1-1	CASSFGTGMRNTEAFF
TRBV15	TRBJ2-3	CATSRAPGQGTDTQYF
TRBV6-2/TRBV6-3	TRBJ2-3	CASSYSGTSGASTDTQYF
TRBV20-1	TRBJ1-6	CSAQLPTVYLFDSPLHF
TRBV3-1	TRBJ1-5	CASSQDTNQPQHF
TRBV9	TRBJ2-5	CASSVPWGQETQYF
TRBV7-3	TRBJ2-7	CASSLNRADEQYF
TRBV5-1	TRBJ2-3	CAGSGGRGSTDTQYF
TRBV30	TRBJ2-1	CAWKQGDNYNEQFF
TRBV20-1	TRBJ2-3	CSAIDTGTGGGDTQYF
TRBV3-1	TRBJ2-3	CASSQFSSGTDTQYF
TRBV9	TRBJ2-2	CASSVLGTANTGELFF
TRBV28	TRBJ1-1	CAGSPVWGGDTETFF
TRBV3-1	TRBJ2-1	CASSQGGDSYNEQFF
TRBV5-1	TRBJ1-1	CASSSDRMVAEAFF
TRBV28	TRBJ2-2	CASSCPGTGRTGELFF
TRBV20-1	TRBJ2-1	CSASYGWGLGDDNEQFF
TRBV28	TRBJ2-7	CASSFGSVPVSSEHYF
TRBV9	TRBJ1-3	CASSTGQGLSGNTIYF
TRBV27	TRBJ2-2	CASGGGCAQHGELFF
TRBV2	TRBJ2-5	CASIRTSGAETQYF
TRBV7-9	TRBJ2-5	CASRLGTAKSAQYF
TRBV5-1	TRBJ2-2	CASSLEGTSGNTVELFF
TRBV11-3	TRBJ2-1	CASSLGAGFMVNEQFF
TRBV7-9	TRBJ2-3	CASSLLGVGTGTQYF
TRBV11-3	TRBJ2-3	CASSFGLAGSGFRTDTQYF
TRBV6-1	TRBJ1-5	CASSRTGSKREPQHF
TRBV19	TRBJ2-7	CASSIFNGEQYF
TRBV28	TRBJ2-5	CARSPSPGRPEGKTQYF
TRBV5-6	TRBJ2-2	CARMGLAGRTGELFF
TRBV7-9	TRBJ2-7	CASSDGVFYEQYF
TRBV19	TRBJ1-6	CASTTGNSPLHF
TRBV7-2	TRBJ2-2	CDSSLSGAGELFF
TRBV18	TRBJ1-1	CASSERLPGAGTEAFF
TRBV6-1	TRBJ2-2	CASILAGSGGAGELFF
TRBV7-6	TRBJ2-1	CASSPSRGNEQFF
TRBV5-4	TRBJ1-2	CASSVFRVENYGYTF
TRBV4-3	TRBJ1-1	CASSQDTPTTEAFF
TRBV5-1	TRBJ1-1	CASRGQPHTEAFF